One sample yielded the 9 T cell receptor beta chains listed below, sequenced in a study of shared clonotypes between healthy human individuals. Here immunoSEQ multiplex PCR was the method, and the copy in TCRdb shows in-frame clones only, minus some. The table records about a million clones, around 74% of them present only once. What was sequenced was memory CD4+ T cells sorted from blood. The subset denotes: CD45RA-negative fraction. Source of these receptors: a man aged 18 to 35 in good health.

DNA of the CDR3: TGTGCCAGTAGTAACCCAGGTGGAGAGACCCAGTACTTC. Translation gives CASSNPGGETQYF. V gene TRBV19 combines with J gene TRBJ2-5; D gene unclear. The length of the CDR3 is 13 residues. Trimming stripped 4 bases from V and 4 bases from J, with 10 bases between. Germline assignment: CDR1 LNHDA and CDR2 SQIVND (reference sequence). Complete variable domain (other parts from reference TRBV19 and TRBJ2-5): DGGITQSPKYLFRKEGQNVTLSCEQNLNHDAMYWYRQDPGQGLRLIYYSQIVNDFQKGDIAEGYSVSREKKESFPLTVTSAQKNPTAFYLCASSNPGGETQYFGPGTRLLVL.

This sequence joins TRBV2 and TRBJ2-4; D is uncertain. CDR3 size: 15 residues. With 4 bases removed from V and 0 bases from J, the gap between germline ends came to 10 bases. Looked up from germline, CDR1 is SNHLY and CDR2 is FYNNEI. The CDR3 loop is CASSGETLAKNIQYF. For the CDR3, the DNA is TGTGCCAGCAGTGGCGAAACGTTAGCCAAAAACATTCAGTACTTC.

The CDR3 bases are TGTGCCAGCAGCCAACGGAGTGGCGCGGGAGAATCAGATACGCAGTATTTT. Encoded protein: CASSQRSGAGESDTQYF. The V and J genes are TRBV14 and TRBJ2-3; TRBD2 aligns across 7 bases. The V segment lost 2 bases and the J segment 4 bases; nucleotides outside the gene matches: 12. The CDR3 runs to 17 residues. Germline V lookup: CDR1 SGHDN, CDR2 FVKESK.

The chain uses TRBV11-2 and TRBJ2-3; D is possibly TRBD2 (5 bases). The CDR3 contains 17 residues. Deletions cut 2 bases from V and 3 bases from J, with 18 bases between. Germline V lookup: CDR1 SGHAT, CDR2 FQNNGV. Written as DNA, the CDR3 is TGTGCCAGCAGCTTAAGAGCTAGCCCCACCAGTACAGATACGCAGTATTTT. This gives the protein CASSLRASPTSTDTQYF.

Worth noting for this clone: In the same sample, other DNA sequences code for this CDR3. The chain joins TRBV6-1 to TRBJ2-3, with 11 positions matching TRBD2. Trimming removed 4 bases from V and 4 bases from J; junction bases left unmatched: 4. The germline CDR1 and CDR2 sequences are MNHNS and SASEGT. This CDR3 contains 15 residues. CDR3 in DNA: TGTGCCAGCAGTGCCCTAGCGGGGGGCCCAGATACGCAGTATTTT. As protein: CASSALAGGPDTQYF.

The V call is TRBV10-3, the J call TRBJ2-1, with TRBD1 as a possible D gene (5 bases). There are 13 residues in the CDR3. The germline V gene encodes CDR1 ENHRY and CDR2 SYGVKD. V lost 0 bases, J lost 7 bases, and 7 bases lay in between. The CDR3 DNA reads TGTGCCATCAGTGAGTCGGGGCAGAATGAGCAGTTCTTC. This translates into CAISESGQNEQFF.

The V call is TRBV19, the J call TRBJ1-1; D unresolved. Germline assignment: CDR1 LNHDA and CDR2 SQIVND (reference sequence). The germline V and J ends were trimmed by 6 bases and 4 bases, with 12 bases remaining between them. This CDR3 has 13 amino acids. The CDR3, as DNA: TGTGCCAGTAGGACGGAGGCAGCCACTGAAGCTTTCTTT. This encodes CASRTEAATEAFF. The complete variable domain, with remaining parts taken from reference TRBV19 and TRBJ1-1, reads DGGITQSPKYLFRKEGQNVTLSCEQNLNHDAMYWYRQDPGQGLRLIYYSQIVNDFQKGDIAEGYSVSREKKESFPLTVTSAQKNPTAFYLCASRTEAATEAFFGQGTRLTVV.

The chain has TRBV7-6 and TRBJ2-2; maybe TRBD1 (5 bases). Germline CDR1 reads SGHVS; CDR2 reads FNYEAQ. V gave up 2 bases and J gave up 0 bases, with 10 bases separating them. The CDR3 is 16 amino acids. CDR3 loop: CASSLFGAANTGELFF. The CDR3 DNA reads TGTGCCAGCAGCTTATTTGGGGCCGCGAACACCGGGGAGCTGTTTTTT. Using reference TRBV7-6 and TRBJ2-2 for the parts outside the CDR3, the full variable domain is GAGVSQSPRYKVTKRGQDVALRCDPISGHVSLYWYRQALGQGPEFLTYFNYEAQQDKSGLPNDRFSAERPEGSISTLTIQRTEQRDSAMYRCASSLFGAANTGELFFGEGSRLTVL.

This clone was seen more than once but under ten times. The chain has TRBV30 and TRBJ2-1, with no clear D. V lost 0 bases to trimming and J lost 0 bases, with 9 bases between them. This CDR3 is built from 15 residues. In germline, CDR1 is GTSNPN, CDR2 SVGIG (reference sequence). For the CDR3, the DNA is TGTGCCTGGAGTGTTCAGGCGAGCTCCTACAATGAGCAGTTCTTC. Amino acid sequence: CAWSVQASSYNEQFF.